The clone carrying this T cell receptor (beta chain) has just a few counts. The data belong to a study of cytomegalovirus exposure and HLA in healthy donors. PCR primers comprised 60 Vbeta and 13 Jbeta primers. Libraries were prepared by immunoSEQ multiplex PCR; TCRdb keeps only in-frame clonotypes and omits some of them. Among approximately 160,000 clones listed, 77% were seen once. The CDR3 spans 11 residues. From germline, CDR1 is DFQATT and CDR2 SNEGSKA (reference sequence). V lost 6 bases, J lost 12 bases, and 8 bases stayed unmatched. The chain uses TRBV20-1 and TRBJ1-5, with 7 bases identical to TRBD1. The receptor was derived from a woman aged 25 to 45 in good health and CMV-seropositive. The sample was PBMCs. Here the CDR3 DNA reads TGCAGTGCGGAAACCGGGACAGTCCAGCATTTT. Its translation is CSAETGTVQHF.